The 15 T cell receptor beta chains below were found in one sample sequenced in a study of blood T cell repertoires in COVID-19. Only in-frame clones appear in the TCRdb table, and some are missing; sequencing was by immunoSEQ multiplex PCR. The top ten hold around 4.2% of the sample, which has under 350,000 clones, approximately 86% seen once. Sequenced sample: PBMCs or T cells enriched from blood (not recorded which). The receptors here all came from a woman in her 40s with acute COVID-19.

This rearrangement joins TRBV21-1 to TRBJ1-5. TRBV21-1 is recorded as a pseudogene. The CDR3 covers 15 residues. The CDR3 sequence is CASRTGRYRGQPQHF. DNA for the CDR3: TGTGCCAGCAGGACGGGTCGGTACCGGGGTCAGCCCCAGCATTTT.

The chain uses TRBV3-1 (or the pseudogene TRBV3-2) and TRBJ1-1, with D tentatively TRBD1 (5 bases). The germline V and J ends were trimmed by 2 bases and 11 bases, with 18 bases remaining between them. Germline lookup yields CDR1 LGHDT and CDR2 YNNKEL (reference sequence). The CDR3 consists of 14 residues. CDR3 DNA: TGTGCCAGCAGCCAATGGTTTAGTGGGGCCACGGCTTTCTTT. Its protein is CASSQWFSGATAFF.

This chain joins TRBV27 and TRBJ1-2, with a possible D match to TRBD1 (5 bases). The CDR3 sequence is 16 residues long. Trimming took off 4 bases at V and 2 bases at J, with 17 bases between the two ends. Looked up from germline, CDR1 is MNHEY and CDR2 is SMNVEV (reference sequence). The CDR3 coding sequence is TGTGCCAGCAGTTCGACGGGCCAGGGTCGGAACTATGGCTACACCTTC. It codes for CASSSTGQGRNYGYTF.

The chain couples TRBV6-2 or TRBV6-3 to TRBJ1-4, with TRBD1 as a possible D gene (5 bases). In germline, CDR1 is MNHEY, CDR2 SVGEGT. This CDR3 has 15 amino acids. V dropped 6 bases and J dropped 2 bases, with 13 bases sitting between them. This CDR3 reads CASSGAKPTNEKLFF. For the CDR3, the DNA is TGTGCCAGCAGCGGGGCTAAGCCGACTAATGAAAAACTGTTTTTT.

The chain links TRBV24-1 to TRBJ2-1; 8 nucleotides match TRBD2. V shed 0 bases and J 6 bases; nucleotides not matched to a gene: 6. The CDR3 consists of 16 residues. Germline V gives CDR1 KGHDR, CDR2 SFDVKD. The CDR3 DNA follows: TGTGCCACCAGTGATTTGCAAGCCGGGAGGGCCAATGAGCAGTTCTTC. As protein: CATSDLQAGRANEQFF.

V usage is TRBV7-9 and J usage is TRBJ2-1, with D tentatively TRBD1 (5 bases). The CDR3 loop spans 15 amino acids. Germline V gives CDR1 SEHNR, CDR2 FQNEAQ (reference sequence). V gave up 0 bases and J gave up 6 bases, with 12 bases separating them. CDR3 nucleotide sequence: TGTGCCAGCAGCTTAGCGCTGAATAGGGGCAATGAGCAGTTCTTC. Translated: CASSLALNRGNEQFF.

Only a few counts were recorded for this clone. The gene calls are TRBV5-6 and TRBJ2-7; 12 bases line up with TRBD1. Germline loops: CDR1 SGHDT, CDR2 YYEEEE. V dropped 0 bases and J dropped 6; count of bases not matched to a gene: 4. There are 15 residues in the CDR3. DNA of the CDR3: TGTGCCAGCAGCTTGGGGGACAGGGGGCTTACCGAGCAGTACTTC. Residues: CASSLGDRGLTEQYF.

As for this clone: The same CDR3 arises from other DNA sequences in this sample as well. V gene TRBV2 combines with J gene TRBJ1-5; TRBD1 might be the D (6 bases). The CDR3 totals 13 residues. The V gene lost 6 bases and the J gene lost 7 bases, with 13 bases spanning the gap. Germline-derived CDR1 and CDR2 are SNHLY and FYNNEI. CDR3 in DNA: TGTGCCAGCAGCGGGGGGCCGAACCAGCCCCAGCATTTT. Protein product: CASSGGPNQPQHF.

The CDR3: CASSKGGGGPSYEQYF. DNA for the CDR3: TGTGCCAGCAGCAAAGGTGGGGGAGGGCCTAGCTACGAGCAGTACTTC. This chain links TRBV7-2 with TRBJ2-7; 7 bases are a match to TRBD2. The germline V gene encodes CDR1 SGHTA and CDR2 FQGNSA. The V segment lost 5 bases and the J segment 3 bases; nucleotides outside the gene matches: 13. The CDR3 loop spans 16 amino acids.

This clone was recorded a few times. The chain links TRBV5-4 to TRBJ1-2, with TRBD1 matching 11 bases. Trimming cost V 4 bases and J 1 base; bases outside gene matches: 6. The CDR3 runs to 16 residues. Germline CDR1 is SGHNT and CDR2 is YYREEE (reference sequence). CDR3 loop: CASSRDRGTVNYGYTF. The CDR3 DNA reads TGTGCCAGCAGCAGGGACAGGGGGACCGTTAACTATGGCTACACCTTC.

The sample holds one count of this clone. The J gene is TRBJ1-6, the V gene TRBV19; no reliable D call. Germline assignment: CDR1 LNHDA and CDR2 SQIVND (reference sequence). The CDR3 has 13 residues. Trimming stripped 2 bases from V and 13 bases from J, with 12 bases between. CDR3 sequence reads: CASSIFAMEPLHF. The CDR3 bases are TGTGCCAGTAGTATATTCGCGATGGAGCCCCTCCACTTT.

The chain joins TRBV11-3 to TRBJ2-5, with D tentatively TRBD1 (5 bases). The CDR3 runs 13 residues. Germline assignment: CDR1 SGHNT and CDR2 YENEEA. Trimming took off 3 bases at V and 1 base at J, with 6 bases between the two ends. Here the CDR3 reads CASSLDTQETQYF. Written as DNA, the CDR3 is TGTGCCAGCAGCTTGGACACCCAAGAGACCCAGTACTTC.

The chain recombines TRBV9 with TRBJ2-5, with D possibly TRBD1 on 6 matching bases. CDR1 and CDR2 from the germline V gene are SGDLS and YYNGEE. The CDR3 contains 15 residues. V was clipped by 4 bases and J by 5 bases, with 18 bases between them. Written as DNA, the CDR3 is TGTGCCAGCAGCCCCATTGGACAGAATAGCGAGACCCAGTACTTC. Translation gives CASSPIGQNSETQYF.

This rearrangement joins TRBV7-2 to TRBJ2-4, with 9 positions matching TRBD1. The CDR3 runs 16 residues. The germline CDR1 and CDR2 sequences are SGHTA and FQGNSA. V lost 4 bases to trimming and J lost 2 bases; unmatched junction nucleotides: 6. The CDR3 reads CASSSRGTGSKNIQYF. The CDR3 DNA reads as TGTGCCAGCAGCTCCAGGGGGACAGGGTCCAAAAACATTCAGTACTTC.

As DNA, the CDR3 is TGTGCCAGCAGCCCGGGACAGGCGGGTTCACCCCTCCACTTT. This codes for CASSPGQAGSPLHF. The chain has TRBV6-5 and TRBJ1-6; 8 nucleotides agree with TRBD1. Germline V CDR1 and CDR2: MNHEY, SVGAGI. V was clipped by 6 bases and J by 9 bases; unmatched bases: 7. The CDR3 totals 14 residues.